This T cell receptor (beta chain) emerged from a study of shared clonotypes between healthy human individuals. Study details: The donor pool was made up of two women and a few men aged 18 to 49. Findings and caveats of the study: On the whole, naive subsets had larger estimated richness than memory subsets had.

For this clone: Its antigen remains unidentified.

Method: immunoSEQ multiplex PCR; TCRdb's copy keeps in-frame clones and lacks some. Among millions of clones, 95% were seen once, and the ten largest hold 0.13%. The CDR3 length is 14 residues. Trimming took 4 bases from V and 3 from J, leaving 10 bases between them. Germline values: CDR1 SNHLY, CDR2 FYNNEI. Source material: naive CD4+ T cells sorted from blood. Stated subset: CD45RA+ positively selected. The gene calls are TRBV2 and TRBJ1-5; D uncertain. The receptor comes from a man aged 18 to 30 in good health. The CDR3 here is CASSVLPPNQPQHF. The CDR3, as DNA: TGTGCCAGCAGTGTACTCCCTCCCAATCAGCCCCAGCATTTT.